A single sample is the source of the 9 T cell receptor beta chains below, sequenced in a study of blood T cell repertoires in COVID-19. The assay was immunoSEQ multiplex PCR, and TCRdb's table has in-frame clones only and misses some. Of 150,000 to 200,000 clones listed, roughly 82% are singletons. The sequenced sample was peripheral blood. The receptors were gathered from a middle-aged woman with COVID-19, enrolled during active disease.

CDR3 in DNA: TGTGCCAGCAGCTTGTTGGGGGGCGAGCAGTACGTC. This gives the protein CASSLLGGEQYV. The chain combines TRBV5-6 with TRBJ2-7; a weak D match, TRBD2 (6 bases). The length of the CDR3 is 12 residues. Germline V gene sequence: CDR1 SGHDT, CDR2 YYEEEE. Trimming removed 1 base at V and 6 bases at J, with 8 bases between.

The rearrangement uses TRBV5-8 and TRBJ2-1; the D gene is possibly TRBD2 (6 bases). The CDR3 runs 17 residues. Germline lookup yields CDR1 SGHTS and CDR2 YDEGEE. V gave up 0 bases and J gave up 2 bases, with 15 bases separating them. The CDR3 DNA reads TGTGCCAGCAGCTTGGCCTCCTGGGGGACTGCCTACAATGAGCAGTTCTTC. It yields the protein CASSLASWGTAYNEQFF.

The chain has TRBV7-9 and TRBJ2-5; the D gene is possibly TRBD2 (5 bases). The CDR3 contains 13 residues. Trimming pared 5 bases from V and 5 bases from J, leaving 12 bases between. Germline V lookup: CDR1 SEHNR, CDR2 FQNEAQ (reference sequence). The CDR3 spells CASSKRAGETQYF. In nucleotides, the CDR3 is TGTGCCAGCAGCAAAAGGGCGGGTGAGACCCAGTACTTC.

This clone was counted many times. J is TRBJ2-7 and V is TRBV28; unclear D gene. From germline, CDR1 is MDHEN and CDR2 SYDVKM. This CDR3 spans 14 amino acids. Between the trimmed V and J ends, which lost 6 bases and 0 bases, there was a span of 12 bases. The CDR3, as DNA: TGTGCCAGCAGGCCAGGTACAAGCTCCTACGAGCAGTACTTC. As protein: CASRPGTSSYEQYF.

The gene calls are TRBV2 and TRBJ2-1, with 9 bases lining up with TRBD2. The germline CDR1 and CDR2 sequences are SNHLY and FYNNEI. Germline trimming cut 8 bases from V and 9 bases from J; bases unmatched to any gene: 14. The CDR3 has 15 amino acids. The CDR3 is CASFERGEDYSEQFF. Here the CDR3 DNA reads TGTGCCAGCTTTGAGCGGGGGGAAGATTATAGTGAGCAGTTCTTC.

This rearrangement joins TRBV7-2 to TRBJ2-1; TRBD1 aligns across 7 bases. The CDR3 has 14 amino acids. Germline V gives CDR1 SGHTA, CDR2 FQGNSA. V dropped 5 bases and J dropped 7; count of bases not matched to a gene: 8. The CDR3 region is CASSQRQGRNEQFF. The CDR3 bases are TGTGCCAGCAGCCAAAGACAGGGCAGGAATGAGCAGTTCTTC.

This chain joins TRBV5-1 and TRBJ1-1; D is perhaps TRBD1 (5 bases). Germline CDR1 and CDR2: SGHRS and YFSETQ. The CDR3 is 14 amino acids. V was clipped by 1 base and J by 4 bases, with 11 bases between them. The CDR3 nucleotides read TGCGCCAGCAGCTTGAACGGGGGAAGCACTGAAGCTTTCTTT. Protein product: CASSLNGGSTEAFF.

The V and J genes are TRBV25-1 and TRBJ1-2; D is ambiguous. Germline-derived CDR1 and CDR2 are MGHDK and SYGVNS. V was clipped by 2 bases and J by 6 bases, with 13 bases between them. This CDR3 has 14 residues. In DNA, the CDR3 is TGTGCCAGCAGTGAACTAGCCGGTCTCGATGGCTACACCTTC. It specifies CASSELAGLDGYTF.

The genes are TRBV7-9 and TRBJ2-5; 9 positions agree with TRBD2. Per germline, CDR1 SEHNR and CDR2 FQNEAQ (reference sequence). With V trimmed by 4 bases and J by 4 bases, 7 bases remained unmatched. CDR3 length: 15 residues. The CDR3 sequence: CASSSVIAGAETQYF. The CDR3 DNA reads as TGTGCCAGCAGCTCGGTGATAGCGGGAGCAGAGACCCAGTACTTC.